This T cell receptor (beta chain) stems from a study of cytomegalovirus exposure and HLA in healthy donors. Study results and caveats: Reported performance of the classifier showed diagnosis of cytomegalovirus status with high specificity and sensitivity.

Concerning this clone itself: What it recognizes is unknown.

The PCR made use of 60 Vbeta and 13 Jbeta primers. The assay was immunoSEQ multiplex PCR, and TCRdb's table has in-frame clones only and misses some. The sample records 150,000 to 200,000 clones, around four fifths being singletons. The sample was PBMCs. This sequence originates from a man aged 18 to 29 in good health and CMV-seropositive.

CDR3: CASSPLQGEYGYTF. The CDR3 bases are TGTGCCAGCAGCCCTCTACAGGGAGAGTATGGCTACACCTTC. V usage is TRBV14 and J usage is TRBJ1-2, with D possibly matching TRBD1 (6 bases). CDR1 and CDR2 (germline): SGHDN, FVKESK. The CDR3 loop spans 14 amino acids. The V end lost 4 bases, the J end lost 5 bases, and 14 bases lay between the germline ends.